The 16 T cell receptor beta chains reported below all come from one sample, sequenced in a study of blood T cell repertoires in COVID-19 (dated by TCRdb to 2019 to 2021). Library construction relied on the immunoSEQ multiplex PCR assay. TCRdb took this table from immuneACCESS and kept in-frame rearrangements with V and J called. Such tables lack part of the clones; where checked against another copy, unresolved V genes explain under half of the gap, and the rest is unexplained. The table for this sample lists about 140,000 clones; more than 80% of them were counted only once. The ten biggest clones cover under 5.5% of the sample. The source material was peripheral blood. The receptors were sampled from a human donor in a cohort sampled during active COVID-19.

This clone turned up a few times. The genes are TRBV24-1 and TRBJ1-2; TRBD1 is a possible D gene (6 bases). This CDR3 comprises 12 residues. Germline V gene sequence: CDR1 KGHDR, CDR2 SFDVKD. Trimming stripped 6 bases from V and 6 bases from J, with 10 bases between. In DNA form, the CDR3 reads TGTGCCACCAGTACGGACAGCGATGGCTACACCTTC. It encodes CATSTDSDGYTF.

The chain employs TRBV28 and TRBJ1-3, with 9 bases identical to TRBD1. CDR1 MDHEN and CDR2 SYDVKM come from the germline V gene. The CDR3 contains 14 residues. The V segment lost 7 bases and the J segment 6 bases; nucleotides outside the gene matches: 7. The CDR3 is CASNRDREVNTIYF. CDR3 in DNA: TGTGCCAGCAATCGGGACAGGGAGGTAAACACCATATATTTT.

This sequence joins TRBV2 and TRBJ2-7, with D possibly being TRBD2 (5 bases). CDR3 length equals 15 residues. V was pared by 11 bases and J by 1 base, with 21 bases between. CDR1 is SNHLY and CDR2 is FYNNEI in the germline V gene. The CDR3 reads CAGRGGPGSSYEQYF. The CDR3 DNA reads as TGTGCCGGAAGAGGCGGGCCGGGATCTTCCTACGAGCAGTACTTC.

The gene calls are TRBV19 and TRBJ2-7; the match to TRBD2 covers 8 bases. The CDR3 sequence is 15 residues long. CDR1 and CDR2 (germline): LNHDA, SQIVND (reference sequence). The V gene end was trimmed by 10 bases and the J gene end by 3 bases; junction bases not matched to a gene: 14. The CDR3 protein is CATRGGLTTLYEQYF. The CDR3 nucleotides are TGTGCCACCCGGGGGGGGTTAACGACCCTCTACGAGCAGTACTTC.

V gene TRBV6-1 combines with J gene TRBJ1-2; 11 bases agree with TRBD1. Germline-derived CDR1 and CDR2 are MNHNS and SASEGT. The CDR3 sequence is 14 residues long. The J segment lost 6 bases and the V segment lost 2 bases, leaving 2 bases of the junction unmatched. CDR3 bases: TGTGCCAGCAGTGAATCGGGACAGGGGGATGGCTACACCTTC. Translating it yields CASSESGQGDGYTF.

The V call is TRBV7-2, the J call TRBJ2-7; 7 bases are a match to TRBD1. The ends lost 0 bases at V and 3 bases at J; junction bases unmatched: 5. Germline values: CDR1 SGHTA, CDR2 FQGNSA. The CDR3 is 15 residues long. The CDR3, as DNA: TGTGCCAGCAGCTTAGCCAGGGGGAGACACTACGAGCAGTACTTC. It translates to CASSLARGRHYEQYF.

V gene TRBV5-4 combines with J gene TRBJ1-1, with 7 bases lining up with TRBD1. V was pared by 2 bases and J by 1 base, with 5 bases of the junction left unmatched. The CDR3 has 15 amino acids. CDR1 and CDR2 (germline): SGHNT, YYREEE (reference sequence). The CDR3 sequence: CASSFAGQPNTEAFF. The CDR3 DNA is TGTGCCAGCAGCTTCGCGGGACAGCCGAACACTGAAGCTTTCTTT.

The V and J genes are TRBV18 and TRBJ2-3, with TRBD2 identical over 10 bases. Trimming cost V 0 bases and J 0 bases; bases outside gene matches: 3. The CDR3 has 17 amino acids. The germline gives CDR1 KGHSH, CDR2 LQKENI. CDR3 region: CASSPPSLAGSTDTQYF. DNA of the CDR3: TGTGCCAGCTCACCACCCTCACTAGCGGGGAGCACAGATACGCAGTATTTT.

CDR3 amino acids: CASRGLGASTDTQYF. CDR3 nucleotides: TGTGCCAGTAGGGGGCTTGGGGCGAGCACAGATACGCAGTATTTT. The chain employs TRBV19 and TRBJ2-3, with a tentative D call TRBD1 (5 bases). The CDR3 runs 15 residues. Trimming removed 6 bases from V and 0 bases from J, with 13 bases in between. CDR1 is LNHDA and CDR2 is SQIVND in the germline V gene (reference sequence).

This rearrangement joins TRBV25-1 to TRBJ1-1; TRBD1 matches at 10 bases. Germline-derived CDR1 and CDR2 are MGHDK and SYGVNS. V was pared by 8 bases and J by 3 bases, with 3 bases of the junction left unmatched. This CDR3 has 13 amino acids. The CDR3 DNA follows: TGTGCCAGCGAAGGACAGGGGGACACTGAAGCTTTCTTT. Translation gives CASEGQGDTEAFF.

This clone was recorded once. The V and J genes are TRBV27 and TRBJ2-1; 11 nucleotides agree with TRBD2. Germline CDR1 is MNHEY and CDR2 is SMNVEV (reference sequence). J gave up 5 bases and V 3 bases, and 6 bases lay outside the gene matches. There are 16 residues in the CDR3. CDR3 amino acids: CASSFEASGGHNEQFF. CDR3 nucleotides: TGTGCCAGCAGTTTTGAGGCTAGCGGGGGGCACAATGAGCAGTTCTTC.

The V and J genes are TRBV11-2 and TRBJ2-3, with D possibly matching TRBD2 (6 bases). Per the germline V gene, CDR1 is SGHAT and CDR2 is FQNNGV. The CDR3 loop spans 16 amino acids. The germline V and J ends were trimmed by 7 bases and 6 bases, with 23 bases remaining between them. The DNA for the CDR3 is TGTGCCAGCACTGCGGGGCGGGCTCCCCCCCGGGATACGCAGTATTTT. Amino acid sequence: CASTAGRAPPRDTQYF. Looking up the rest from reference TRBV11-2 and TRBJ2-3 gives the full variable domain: EAGVAQSPRYKIIEKRQSVAFWCNPISGHATLYWYQQILGQGPKLLIQFQNNGVVDDSQLPKDRFSAERLKGVDSTLKIQPAKLEDSAVYLCASTAGRAPPRDTQYFGPGTRLTVL.

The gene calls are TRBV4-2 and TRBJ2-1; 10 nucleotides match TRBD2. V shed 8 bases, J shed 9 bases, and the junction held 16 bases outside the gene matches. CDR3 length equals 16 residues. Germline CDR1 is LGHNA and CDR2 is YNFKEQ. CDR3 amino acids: CASVGASGGAIGEQFF. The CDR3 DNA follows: TGTGCCAGCGTAGGAGCAAGCGGGGGGGCCATCGGTGAGCAGTTCTTC.

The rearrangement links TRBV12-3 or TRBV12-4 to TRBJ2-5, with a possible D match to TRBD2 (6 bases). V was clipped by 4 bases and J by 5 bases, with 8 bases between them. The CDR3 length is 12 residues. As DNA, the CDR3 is TGTGCCAGCAGTTGGGGGGAGGAGACCCAGTACTTC. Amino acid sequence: CASSWGEETQYF.

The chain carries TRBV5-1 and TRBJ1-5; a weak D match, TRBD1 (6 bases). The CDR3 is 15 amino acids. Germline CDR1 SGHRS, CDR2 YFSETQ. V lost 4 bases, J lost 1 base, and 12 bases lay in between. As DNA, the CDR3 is TGCGCCAGCAGCCTCCAACAGGGCAGCAATCAGCCCCAGCATTTT. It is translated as CASSLQQGSNQPQHF.

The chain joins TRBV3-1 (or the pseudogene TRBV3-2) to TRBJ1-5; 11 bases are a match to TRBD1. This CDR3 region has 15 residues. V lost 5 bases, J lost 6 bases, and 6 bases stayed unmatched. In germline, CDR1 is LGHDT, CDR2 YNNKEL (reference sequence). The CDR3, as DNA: TGTGCCAGCAGCTGGGGGACAGGGGGAGCTCAGCCCCAGCATTTT. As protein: CASSWGTGGAQPQHF.